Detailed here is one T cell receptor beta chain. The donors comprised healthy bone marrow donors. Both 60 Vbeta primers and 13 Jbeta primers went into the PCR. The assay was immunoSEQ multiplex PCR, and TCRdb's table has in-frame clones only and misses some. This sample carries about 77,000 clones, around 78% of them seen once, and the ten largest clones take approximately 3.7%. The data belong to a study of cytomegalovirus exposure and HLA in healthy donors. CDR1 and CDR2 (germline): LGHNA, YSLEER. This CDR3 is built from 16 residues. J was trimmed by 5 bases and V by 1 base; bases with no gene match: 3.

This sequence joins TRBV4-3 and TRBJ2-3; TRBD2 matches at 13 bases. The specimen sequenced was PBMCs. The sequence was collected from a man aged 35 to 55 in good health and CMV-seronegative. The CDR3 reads CASSQGTSGGLDTQYF. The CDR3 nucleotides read TGCGCCAGCAGCCAAGGGACTAGCGGGGGTTTAGATACGCAGTATTTT.